These 10 T cell receptor beta chains were all obtained from the same sample, sequenced in a study of a mutant IDH1 vaccine in newly diagnosed glioma. Time point here: week 47, end of study. Doses comprised 300 ug of mutant IDH1 20-mer peptide each, plus topical imiquimod. TCRdb's copy holds only in-frame clones and misses some; the assay was immunoSEQ multiplex PCR. This repertoire shows 84,000 or so clones, about 81% found once; its top ten account for approximately 5.6%. For these TCRs, the target antigens are not known. The source was PBMCs, collected from a glioma patient whose treatment included an IDH1 peptide vaccine. The source is a man aged 40-50 years with glioma.

This clone is a singleton in its sample. The chain employs TRBV5-4 and TRBJ1-2; TRBD1 matches 8 bases. CDR1 is SGHNT and CDR2 is YYREEE in the germline V gene (reference sequence). The CDR3 runs to 13 residues. J was trimmed by 6 bases and V by 6 bases; bases with no gene match: 7. CDR3 in amino acids: CASNLDRVDGYTF. In DNA, the CDR3 is TGTGCCAGCAACCTGGACAGGGTGGATGGCTACACCTTC.

This chain joins TRBV7-2 and TRBJ2-2; no firm D call. Germline CDR1 SGHTA, CDR2 FQGNSA. This CDR3 has 16 amino acids. The V and J ends lost 3 bases and 8 bases respectively, with 19 bases between them. Written as DNA, the CDR3 is TGTGCCAGCAGCTTGAAGACGCGAGTGGTTTCTGGGGAGCTGTTTTTT. This translates into CASSLKTRVVSGELFF.

V usage is TRBV30 and J usage is TRBJ1-1; D might be TRBD1 (5 bases). Germline-derived CDR1 and CDR2 are GTSNPN and SVGIG (reference sequence). Deletions cut 2 bases from V and 4 bases from J, with 11 bases between. This CDR3 is 13 amino acids long. CDR3 sequence (DNA): TGTGCCTGGAGTCTCTCAGGGACCACTGAAGCTTTCTTT. It is translated as CAWSLSGTTEAFF.

The genes are TRBV6-5 and TRBJ2-4, with unresolved D. The germline gives CDR1 MNHEY, CDR2 SVGAGI. Trimming pared 6 bases from V and 1 base from J, leaving 10 bases between. The CDR3 totals 14 residues. CDR3 amino acids: CASRQDVAKNIQYF. The CDR3 DNA is TGTGCCAGCAGGCAGGACGTGGCCAAAAACATTCAGTACTTC.

A remark on this clone: At one end the junction does not follow the germline gene, possibly because of a read error. The rearrangement uses TRBV2 and TRBJ1-1, with D unresolved. Germline CDR1 is SNHLY and CDR2 is FYNNEI. The CDR3 loop spans 13 amino acids. This CDR3 reads CASTENGNTEAFF. The DNA for the CDR3 is TGTGCCAGCACTGAAAACGGAAACACTGAAGCTTTCTTT.

The rearrangement uses TRBV6-5 and TRBJ2-3, with D perhaps matching TRBD1 or TRBD2 (5 bases each). Germline CDR1 MNHEY, CDR2 SVGAGI. CDR3 size: 13 residues. Trimming took off 6 bases at V and 2 bases at J, with 9 bases between the two ends. The CDR3 nucleotides are TGTGCCAGCAGAAGGGACGACACAGATACGCAGTATTTT. This sequence encodes CASRRDDTDTQYF.

The genes are TRBV18 and TRBJ1-1; TRBD1 matches at 10 bases. With 6 bases clipped from V and 11 bases from J, the junction kept 3 bases outside the gene matches. Germline V gene sequence: CDR1 KGHSH, CDR2 LQKENI. The CDR3 loop spans 11 amino acids. The CDR3: CASSGTGEAFF. DNA for the CDR3: TGTGCCAGCTCCGGGACAGGGGAGGCTTTCTTT.

This chain connects TRBV7-6 to TRBJ2-3; D is unclear. V lost 0 bases to trimming and J lost 2 bases, with 9 bases between them. This CDR3 spans 15 amino acids. CDR1 and CDR2 from the germline V gene are SGHVS and FNYEAQ. The CDR3 nucleotides are TGTGCCAGCAGCTTAGCCCGGACCCACACAGATACGCAGTATTTT. Translation: CASSLARTHTDTQYF.

V usage is TRBV28 and J usage is TRBJ2-5; D not resolved. CDR1 is MDHEN and CDR2 is SYDVKM in the germline V gene. Trimming left V 5 bases short and J 0 bases short, with 7 bases between. The CDR3 is 13 amino acids. The CDR3 here is CASSPYNQETQYF. CDR3 nucleotides: TGTGCCAGCAGTCCTTACAACCAAGAGACCCAGTACTTC.

V and J are TRBV7-9 and TRBJ2-7, with D hard to call. Germline loops: CDR1 SEHNR, CDR2 FQNEAQ (reference sequence). The CDR3 covers 12 residues. Trimming shortened V by 1 base and J by 9 bases, and 10 bases separated the two germline ends. CDR3 in DNA: TGTGCCAGCAGCTTAGTGTCTCGAGGGCAGTACTTC. It yields the protein CASSLVSRGQYF.